The rows below give T cell receptor beta chains drawn from one sample of a study of naive and memory T cell subsets. TCRdb redid the calling of the UMI-ligation and nested PCR reads with MiXCR, one entry per CDR3 protein. This sample yields 150,000 or so distinct CDR3 sequences, of which about 23% are seen a single time; 0.085% to 0.11% belongs to the top ten. Sequencing was carried out using naive CD4+ T cells from blood. These receptors originate from a human donor in good health. CDR3s include the opening cysteine and the closing phenylalanine or tryptophan.

j_gene,v_gene,CDR3aa
TRBJ1-1,TRBV29-1,CSARGGVSEAFF
TRBJ2-3,TRBV28,CASSSEIFTDTQYF
TRBJ2-5,TRBV7-2,CASSQYETQYF
TRBJ1-2,TRBV28,CASSSASLKVYGYTF
TRBJ1-6,TRBV11-1,CASSPGSYNSPLHF
TRBJ2-1,TRBV12-5,CASGLVLAGGFSYNEQFF
TRBJ2-7,TRBV7-2,CASSLVAGGDYEQYF
TRBJ2-2,TRBV9,CASSVTSGTGANTGELFF
TRBJ2-2,TRBV29-1,CSVERPQGNTGELFF
TRBJ2-3,TRBV5-1,CASSLEGLDTQYF
TRBJ2-3,TRBV6-6,CASSYPQLAASTDTQYF
TRBJ2-1,TRBV28,CASSFTGTGIPNEQFF
TRBJ2-7,TRBV20-1,CSAPSGRFYEQYF
TRBJ2-3,TRBV29-1,CSVSRPGVTDTQYF
TRBJ1-2,TRBV9,CASTQESDYGYTF
TRBJ2-1,TRBV3-1,CASSHSGRAVYEQFF
TRBJ2-5,TRBV4-1,CASSQVNSGTETQYF
TRBJ2-2,TRBV7-3,CASSPGTGTNTGELFF
TRBJ2-2,TRBV19,CASSITRGAGELFF
TRBJ2-5,TRBV29-1,CSGRLAVRPTETQYF
TRBJ1-2,TRBV29-1,CSGSGGMGYGYTF
TRBJ2-3,TRBV29-1,CSVRAGGTDTQYF
TRBJ2-1,TRBV3-1,CASSQGPGEQFF
TRBJ2-7,TRBV5-1,CASSLEGTGYYEQYF
TRBJ2-7,TRBV5-1,CASSLGQVDYEQYF
TRBJ1-5,TRBV7-9,CASSTSVDRSNQPQHF
TRBJ2-1,TRBV14,CASSPSSSGSQFF
TRBJ1-3,TRBV15,CATSREQGASTIYF
TRBJ2-1,TRBV2,CASGTGGAYNEQFF
TRBJ1-1,TRBV20-1,CSAPGRPPQMNTEAFF
TRBJ1-4,TRBV7-2,CASSAGRRSRGEKLFF
TRBJ2-7,TRBV6-1,CASSDLDLQSDEQYF
TRBJ2-4,TRBV4-2,CASSQDPSSNIQYF
TRBJ2-7,TRBV20-1,CSAVKGQGSREQYF
TRBJ2-7,TRBV20-1,CSAQFREQYF
TRBJ1-2,TRBV19,CASTYQVAGYGYTF
TRBJ2-1,TRBV20-1,CSARDLFSAGVLAFF
TRBJ2-3,TRBV7-9,CASSISTTSTDTQYF
TRBJ2-1,TRBV19,CASSSQGLASDEQFF
TRBJ2-2,TRBV20-1,CSARDLRLASSTGELFF
TRBJ2-7,TRBV5-1,CASKRTGDYEQYF
TRBJ2-1,TRBV11-2,CASSPGLAGYSYNEQFF
TRBJ1-6,TRBV6-5,CASSSLASPLHF
TRBJ2-1,TRBV12-3/TRBV12-4,CASSPGIYEQFF
TRBJ2-4,TRBV7-6,CASSLMASGWLGKNIQYF
TRBJ2-7,TRBV4-1,CASSRQGADYEQYF
TRBJ2-1,TRBV6-1,CASSERLAGGNNEQFF
TRBJ1-5,TRBV18,CASTQDSNQPQHF